The subject of this entry is one TCR beta chain. This sample is drawn from a study of T cell repertoires in cytomegalovirus infection. One entry per CDR3 protein results from TCRdb running MiXCR on the reads. Among about 440,000 distinct CDR3 sequences listed, roughly 30% were seen once. The CDR3 runs 14 residues. V was pared by 3 bases and J by 4 bases, with 9 bases between. This sequence joins TRBV12-3 or TRBV12-4 and TRBJ1-4; D remains unclear. This receptor was identified in a human donor in good health (CMV status not recorded). Some clones in this sample may be carry-over from other donors' samples. Sequenced material: PBMCs. In nucleotides, the CDR3 is TGTGCCAGCAGTTTGGTGGGCCTTAATGAAAAACTGTTTTTT. Amino acids: CASSLVGLNEKLFF.